This T cell receptor beta chain is drawn from a study of T-cell memory formation after mild COVID-19. At the level of the study: TCR clusters mostly belonged to single donors. Study outcomes and limitations: Clones shrinking from day 15 to 85 showed even CD4/CD8 mixes; later expanders tilted CD4+.

Comments on this clonotype: Its specificity is not known.

Employing constant-segment primers, 5'RACE generated TCR alpha and TCR beta cDNA libraries bearing sample barcodes and UMIs. Via MiXCR, TCRdb re-called the 5' RACE reads, giving one row per CDR3 protein. The table lists about 260,000 distinct CDR3 sequences, 7.5% to 9.5% of them singletons, with approximately 23% in the top ten. V gave up 6 bases and J gave up 6 bases, with 12 bases separating them. CDR1 KGHSH and CDR2 LQKENI come from the germline V gene. The CDR3 loop spans 12 amino acids. The material sequenced was PBMCs or a T cell subset sorted from them (not recorded which). J is TRBJ2-7 and V is TRBV18, with D hard to call. This clonotype was obtained from a young man who had mild COVID-19 (a few samples of this study predate the infection). Cell type and time point are not known. The chain's CDR3 is CASSGSRSEQYF. CDR3 nucleotide sequence: TGTGCCAGCTCTGGATCGCGGTCCGAGCAGTACTTC.